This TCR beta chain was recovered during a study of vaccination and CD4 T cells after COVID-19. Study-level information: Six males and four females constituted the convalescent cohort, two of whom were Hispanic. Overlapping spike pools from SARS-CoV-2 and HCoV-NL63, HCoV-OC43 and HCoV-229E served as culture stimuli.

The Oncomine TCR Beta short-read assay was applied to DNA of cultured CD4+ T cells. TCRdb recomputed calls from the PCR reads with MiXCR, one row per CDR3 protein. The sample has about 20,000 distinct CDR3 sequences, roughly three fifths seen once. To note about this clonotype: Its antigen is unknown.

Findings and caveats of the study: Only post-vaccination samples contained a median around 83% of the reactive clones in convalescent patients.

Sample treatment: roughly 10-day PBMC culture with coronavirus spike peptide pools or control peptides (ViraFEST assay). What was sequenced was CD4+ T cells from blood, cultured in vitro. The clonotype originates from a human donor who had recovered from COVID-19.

The CDR3 is CATSRDWRGDQPQHF. The CDR3 coding sequence is TGTGCCACCAGCAGAGATTGGAGAGGCGATCAGCCCCAGCATTTT. The gene calls are TRBV15 and TRBJ1-5; no clear D. The CDR3 runs 15 residues. V lost 0 bases to trimming and J lost 5 bases, with 11 bases between them. Germline CDR1 LNHNV, CDR2 YYDKDF (reference sequence).